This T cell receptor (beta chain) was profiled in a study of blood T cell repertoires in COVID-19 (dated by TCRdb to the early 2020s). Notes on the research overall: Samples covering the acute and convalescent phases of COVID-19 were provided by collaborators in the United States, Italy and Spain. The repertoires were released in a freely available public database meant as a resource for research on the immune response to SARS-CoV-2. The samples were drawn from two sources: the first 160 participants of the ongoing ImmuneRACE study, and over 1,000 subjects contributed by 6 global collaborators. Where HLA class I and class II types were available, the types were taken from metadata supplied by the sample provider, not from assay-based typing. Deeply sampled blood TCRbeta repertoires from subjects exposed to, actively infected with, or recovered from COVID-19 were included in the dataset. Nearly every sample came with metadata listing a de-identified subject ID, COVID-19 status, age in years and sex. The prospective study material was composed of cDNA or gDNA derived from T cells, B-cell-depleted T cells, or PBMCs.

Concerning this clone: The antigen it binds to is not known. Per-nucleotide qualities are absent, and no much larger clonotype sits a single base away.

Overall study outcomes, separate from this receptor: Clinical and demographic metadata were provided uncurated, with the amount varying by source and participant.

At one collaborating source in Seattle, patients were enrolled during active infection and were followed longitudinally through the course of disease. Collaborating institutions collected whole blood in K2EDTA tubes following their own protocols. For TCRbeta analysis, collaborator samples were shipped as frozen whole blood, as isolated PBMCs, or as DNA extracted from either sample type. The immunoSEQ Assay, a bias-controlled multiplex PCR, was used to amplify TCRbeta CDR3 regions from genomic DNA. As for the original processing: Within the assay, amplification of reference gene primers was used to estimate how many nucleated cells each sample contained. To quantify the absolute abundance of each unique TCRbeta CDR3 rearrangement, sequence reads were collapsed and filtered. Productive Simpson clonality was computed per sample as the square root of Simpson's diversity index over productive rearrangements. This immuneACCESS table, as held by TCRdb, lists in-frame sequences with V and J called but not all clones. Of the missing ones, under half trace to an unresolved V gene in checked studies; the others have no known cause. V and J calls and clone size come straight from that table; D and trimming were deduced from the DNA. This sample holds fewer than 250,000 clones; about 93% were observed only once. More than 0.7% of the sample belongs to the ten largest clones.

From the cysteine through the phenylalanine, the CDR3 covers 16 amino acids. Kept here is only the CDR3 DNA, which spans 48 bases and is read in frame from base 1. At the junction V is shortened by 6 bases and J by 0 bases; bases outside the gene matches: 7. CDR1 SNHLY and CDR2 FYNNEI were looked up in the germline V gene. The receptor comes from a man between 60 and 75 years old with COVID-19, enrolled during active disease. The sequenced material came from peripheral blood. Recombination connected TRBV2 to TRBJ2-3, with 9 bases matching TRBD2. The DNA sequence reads TGTGCCAGCAGGAGACTGACTAGCGGTAGCACAGATACGCAGTATTTT. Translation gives CASRRLTSGSTDTQYF.